This TCR beta chain was captured by sequencing in a study of T-cell memory formation after mild COVID-19. TCRdb fed the 5' RACE reads into MiXCR, producing one record per CDR3 protein. The sample has under 300,000 distinct CDR3 sequences, approximately 9% seen once. This receptor was identified in a young man who had mild COVID-19 (a few samples of this study predate the infection). Cell type and time point are not known. Material: PBMCs or a T cell subset sorted from them (not recorded which).

Written as DNA, the CDR3 is TGCAGTGCTAGAGATCGGAAAGGGTTTTTCTACGAGCAGTACTTC. Its translation: CSARDRKGFFYEQYF. This sequence joins TRBV20-1 and TRBJ2-7; D is ambiguous. Germline loops: CDR1 DFQATT, CDR2 SNEGSKA (reference sequence). Deletions cut 0 bases from V and 3 bases from J, with 15 bases between. The CDR3 is 15 residues long.